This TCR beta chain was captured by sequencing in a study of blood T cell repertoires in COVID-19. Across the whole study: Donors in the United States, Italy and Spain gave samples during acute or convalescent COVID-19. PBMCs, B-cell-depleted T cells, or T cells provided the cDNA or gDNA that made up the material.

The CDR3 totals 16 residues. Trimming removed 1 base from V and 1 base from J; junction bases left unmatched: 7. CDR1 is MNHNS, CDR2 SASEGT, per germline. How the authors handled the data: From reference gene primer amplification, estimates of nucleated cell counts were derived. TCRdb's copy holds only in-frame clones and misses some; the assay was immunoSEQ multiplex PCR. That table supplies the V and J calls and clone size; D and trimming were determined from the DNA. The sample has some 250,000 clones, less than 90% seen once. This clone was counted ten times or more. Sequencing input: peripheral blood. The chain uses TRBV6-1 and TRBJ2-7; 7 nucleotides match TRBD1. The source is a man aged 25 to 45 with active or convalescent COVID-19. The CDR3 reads CASSEEPGTESYEQYF. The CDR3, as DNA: TGTGCCAGCAGTGAAGAGCCCGGGACAGAGTCCTACGAGCAGTACTTC.